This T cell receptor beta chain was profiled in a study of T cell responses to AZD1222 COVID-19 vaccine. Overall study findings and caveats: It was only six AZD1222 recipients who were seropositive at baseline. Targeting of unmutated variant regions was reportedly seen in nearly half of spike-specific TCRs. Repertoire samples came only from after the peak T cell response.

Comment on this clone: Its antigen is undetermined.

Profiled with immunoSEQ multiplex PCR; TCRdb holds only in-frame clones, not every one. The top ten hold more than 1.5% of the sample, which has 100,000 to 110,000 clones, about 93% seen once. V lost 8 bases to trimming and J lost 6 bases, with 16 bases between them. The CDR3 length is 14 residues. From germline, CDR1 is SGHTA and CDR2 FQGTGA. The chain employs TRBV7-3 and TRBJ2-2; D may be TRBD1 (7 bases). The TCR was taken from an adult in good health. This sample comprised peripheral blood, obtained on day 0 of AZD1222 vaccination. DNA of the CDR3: TGTGCCAGCCAGGGGGGCCATAAGGCCGGGGAGCTGTTTTTT. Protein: CASQGGHKAGELFF.